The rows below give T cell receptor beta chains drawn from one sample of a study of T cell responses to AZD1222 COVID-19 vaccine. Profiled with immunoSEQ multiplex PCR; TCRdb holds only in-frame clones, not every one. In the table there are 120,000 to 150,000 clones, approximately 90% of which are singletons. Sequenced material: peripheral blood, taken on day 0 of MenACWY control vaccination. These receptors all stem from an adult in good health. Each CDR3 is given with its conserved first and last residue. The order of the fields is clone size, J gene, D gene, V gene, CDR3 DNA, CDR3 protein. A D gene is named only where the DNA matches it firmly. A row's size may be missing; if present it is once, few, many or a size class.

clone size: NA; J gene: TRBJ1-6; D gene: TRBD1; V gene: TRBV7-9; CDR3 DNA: TGTGCCAGCAGCCTGAGTTGGGACAGAAATTCACCCCTCCACTTT; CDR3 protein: CASSLSWDRNSPLHF
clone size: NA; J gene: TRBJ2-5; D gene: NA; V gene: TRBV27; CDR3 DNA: TGTGCCAGCAGTATCAGGGGCCGAGAGACCCAGTACTTC; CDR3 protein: CASSIRGRETQYF
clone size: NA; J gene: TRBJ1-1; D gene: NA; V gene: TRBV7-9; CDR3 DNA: TGTGCCAGCAGCCCTCAGGGGAGCGTGAACACTGAAGCTTTCTTT; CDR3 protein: CASSPQGSVNTEAFF
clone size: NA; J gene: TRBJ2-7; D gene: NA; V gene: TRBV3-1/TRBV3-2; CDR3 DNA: TGTGCCAGCAGCCGACTGGGGGAAGAGGAGTACTTC; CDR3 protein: CASSRLGEEEYF
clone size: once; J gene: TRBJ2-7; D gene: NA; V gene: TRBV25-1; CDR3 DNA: TGTGCCAGCAATAGGGGCTGGTCCTACGAGCAGTACTTC; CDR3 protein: CASNRGWSYEQYF
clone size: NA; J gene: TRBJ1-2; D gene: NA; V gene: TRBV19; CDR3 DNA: TGTGCCAGTAGTACCGACAGTCGCTATGGCTACACCTTC; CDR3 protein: CASSTDSRYGYTF
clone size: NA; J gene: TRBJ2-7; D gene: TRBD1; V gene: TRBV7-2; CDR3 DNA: TGTGCCAGCAGCTTCATCCTCTGGGACAGATCGTCTTCCTACGAGCAGTACTTC; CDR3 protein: CASSFILWDRSSSYEQYF
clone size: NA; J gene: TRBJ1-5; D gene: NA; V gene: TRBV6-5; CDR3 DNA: TGTGCCAGCAGTTACTCCGGCAGTAGCAATCAGCCCCAGCATTTT; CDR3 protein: CASSYSGSSNQPQHF
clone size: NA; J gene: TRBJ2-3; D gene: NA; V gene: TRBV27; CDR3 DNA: TGTGCCAGCAGTTTATTCGTGAGTACAGATACGCAGTATTTT; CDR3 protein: CASSLFVSTDTQYF
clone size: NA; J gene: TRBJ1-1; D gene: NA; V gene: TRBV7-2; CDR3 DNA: TGTGCCAGCAGCTTAAACAGGGACCCCGAGGCTTTCTTT; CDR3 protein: CASSLNRDPEAFF
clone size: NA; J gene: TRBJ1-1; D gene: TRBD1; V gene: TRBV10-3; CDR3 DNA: TGTGCCATCAGTGAAAAGGGACAGCCGAACACTGAAGCTTTCTTT; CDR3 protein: CAISEKGQPNTEAFF
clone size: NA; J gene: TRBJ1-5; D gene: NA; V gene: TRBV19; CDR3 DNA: TGTGCCAGTAGTACTGGGGGAGGGGCTAATCAGCCCCAGCATTTT; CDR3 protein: CASSTGGGANQPQHF
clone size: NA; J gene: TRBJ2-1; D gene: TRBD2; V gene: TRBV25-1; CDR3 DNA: TGTGCCAGCAGTGAATATGGGCGGGGGGATTACAATGAGCAGTTCTTC; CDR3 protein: CASSEYGRGDYNEQFF
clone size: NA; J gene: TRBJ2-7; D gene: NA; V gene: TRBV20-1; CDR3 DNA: TGCAGTGCCCCCGAGCGTTGGGAGCAGTACTTC; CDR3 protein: CSAPERWEQYF
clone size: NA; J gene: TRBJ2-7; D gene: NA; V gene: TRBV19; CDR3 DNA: TGTGCCAGTAGTATAGGAGGGCTCACCTACGAGCAGTACTTC; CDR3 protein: CASSIGGLTYEQYF
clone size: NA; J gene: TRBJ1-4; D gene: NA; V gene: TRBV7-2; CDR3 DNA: TGTGCCAGCAGCTTAGTGGGGGCAACTAATGAAAAACTGTTTTTT; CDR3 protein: CASSLVGATNEKLFF
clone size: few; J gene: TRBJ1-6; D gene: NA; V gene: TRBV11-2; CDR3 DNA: TGTGCCAGCAGCTTAGACGGGTACCGATTTTCACCCCTCCACTTT; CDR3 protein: CASSLDGYRFSPLHF
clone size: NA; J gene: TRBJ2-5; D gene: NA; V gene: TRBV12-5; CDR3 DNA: TGTGCTAGTGGTTTGCCTGGACGAGAGACCCAGTACTTC; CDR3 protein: CASGLPGRETQYF
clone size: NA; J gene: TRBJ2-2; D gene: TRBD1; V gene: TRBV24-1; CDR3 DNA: TGTGCCACCAGTCGGTACAGGGGGACCGGGGAGCTGTTTTTT; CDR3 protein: CATSRYRGTGELFF
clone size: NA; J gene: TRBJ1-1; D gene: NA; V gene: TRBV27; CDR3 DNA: TGTGCCAGCAGTTTGGCCGGCGTTGGTGAAGCTTTCTTT; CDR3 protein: CASSLAGVGEAFF
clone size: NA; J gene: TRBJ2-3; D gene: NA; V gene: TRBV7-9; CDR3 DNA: TGTGCCAGCAGCTATGCGGGCAGCACAGATACGCAGTATTTT; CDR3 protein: CASSYAGSTDTQYF
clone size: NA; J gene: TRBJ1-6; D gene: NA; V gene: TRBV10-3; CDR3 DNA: TGTGCCATCAGTGAGGTGGGTTCTAATTCACCCCTCCACTTT; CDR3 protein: CAISEVGSNSPLHF
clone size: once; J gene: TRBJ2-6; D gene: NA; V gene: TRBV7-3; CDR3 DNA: TGTGCCAGCAGCTTGCGACCCTCCCCCTCTGGGGCCAACGTCCTGACTTTC; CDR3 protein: CASSLRPSPSGANVLTF
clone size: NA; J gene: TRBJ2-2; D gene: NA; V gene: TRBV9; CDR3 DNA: TGTGCCAGCAGCTCTCACACCGGGGAGCTGTTTTTT; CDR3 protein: CASSSHTGELFF
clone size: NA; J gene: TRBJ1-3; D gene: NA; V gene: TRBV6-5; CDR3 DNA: TGTGCCAGCAGTTTTTCGACCTCTGGAAACACCATATATTTT; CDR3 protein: CASSFSTSGNTIYF
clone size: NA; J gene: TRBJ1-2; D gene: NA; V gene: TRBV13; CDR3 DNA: TGTGCCAGCAGCTCCCTCACTAGCGGCGTGGGGAATGGCTACACCTTC; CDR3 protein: CASSSLTSGVGNGYTF
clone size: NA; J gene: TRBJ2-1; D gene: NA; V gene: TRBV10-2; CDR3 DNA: TGCGCCAGCAATCTCGGCAGTTACAATGAGCAGTTCTTC; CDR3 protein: CASNLGSYNEQFF
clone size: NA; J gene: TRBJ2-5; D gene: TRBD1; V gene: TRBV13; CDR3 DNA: TGTGCCAGCAGCTTACAAGGGACAGGGGGCGGAGAGACCCAGTACTTC; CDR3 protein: CASSLQGTGGGETQYF
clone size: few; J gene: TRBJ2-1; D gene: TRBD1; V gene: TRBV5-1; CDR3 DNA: TGCGCCAGCAGCTTGGGGGACAGGGACTACAATGAGCAGTTCTTC; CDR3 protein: CASSLGDRDYNEQFF
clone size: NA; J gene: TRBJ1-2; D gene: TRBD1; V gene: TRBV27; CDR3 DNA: TGTGCCAGCAGTTTATCCCTCCCCGGGACAGGGGGCAACTATGGCTACACCTTC; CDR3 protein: CASSLSLPGTGGNYGYTF
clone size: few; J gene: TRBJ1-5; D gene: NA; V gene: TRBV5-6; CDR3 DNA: TGTGCCAGCAGTATTGCGGCGCCAGATAACAATCAGCCCCAGCATTTT; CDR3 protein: CASSIAAPDNNQPQHF
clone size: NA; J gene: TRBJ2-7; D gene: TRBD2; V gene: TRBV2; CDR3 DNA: TGTGCCAGCAGGACCACTAGCGGGAGAGTCCACGAGCAGTACTTC; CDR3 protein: CASRTTSGRVHEQYF
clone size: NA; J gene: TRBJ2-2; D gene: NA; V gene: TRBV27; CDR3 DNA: TGTGCCAGCAGCTGGGCCGGAAACACCGGGGAGCTGTTTTTT; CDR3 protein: CASSWAGNTGELFF
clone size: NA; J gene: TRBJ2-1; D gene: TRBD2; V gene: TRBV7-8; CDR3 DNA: TGTGCCAGCAGCCCGCAGCGGGAGGGCCGGAACAATGAGCAGTTCTTC; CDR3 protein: CASSPQREGRNNEQFF
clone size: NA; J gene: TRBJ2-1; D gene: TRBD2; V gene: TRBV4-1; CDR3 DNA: TGCGCCAGCAGCCAAGTTTTCGCGGGAGGGTACAATGAGCAGTTCTTC; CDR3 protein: CASSQVFAGGYNEQFF
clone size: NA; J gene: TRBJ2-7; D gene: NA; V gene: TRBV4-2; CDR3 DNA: TGTGCCAGCAGTCGCTCTAGCGAGCCCTACGAGCAGTACTTC; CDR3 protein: CASSRSSEPYEQYF
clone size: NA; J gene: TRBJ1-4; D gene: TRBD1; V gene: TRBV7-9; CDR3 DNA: TGTGCCAGCAGCTTGGGCAGGGGGCCTAATGAAAAACTGTTTTTT; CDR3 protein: CASSLGRGPNEKLFF
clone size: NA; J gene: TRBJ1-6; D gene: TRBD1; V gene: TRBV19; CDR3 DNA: TGTGCCAGTAGTGGACAGGGGGCAGGATCACCCCTCCACTTT; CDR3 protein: CASSGQGAGSPLHF
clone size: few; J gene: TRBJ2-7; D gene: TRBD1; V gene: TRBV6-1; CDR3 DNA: TGTGCCAGCGGCCGGACAGGGGGCTCCTACGAGCAGTACTTC; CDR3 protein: CASGRTGGSYEQYF
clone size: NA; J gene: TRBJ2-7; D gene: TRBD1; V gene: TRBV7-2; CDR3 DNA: TGTGCCAGCAGCTTAGGGGACAGGGTTCACGAGCAGTACTTC; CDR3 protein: CASSLGDRVHEQYF
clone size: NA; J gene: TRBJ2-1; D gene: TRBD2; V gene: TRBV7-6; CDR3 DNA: TGTGCCAGCAGCTTAGATCCTAGCGGGAGCTATGAGCAGTTCTTC; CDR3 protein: CASSLDPSGSYEQFF
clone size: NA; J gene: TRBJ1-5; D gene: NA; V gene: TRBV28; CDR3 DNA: TGTGCCAGCAGTTTAGGCCCTTATAGCAATCAGCCCCAGCATTTT; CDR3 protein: CASSLGPYSNQPQHF
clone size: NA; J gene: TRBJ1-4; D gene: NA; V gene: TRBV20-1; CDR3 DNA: TGCAGTGCTAGAATCAGCGAAAAACTGTTTTTT; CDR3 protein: CSARISEKLFF
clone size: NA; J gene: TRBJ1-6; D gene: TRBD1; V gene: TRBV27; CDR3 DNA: TGTGCCAGCAGTTTATCTCCGGGGCAGGGGGCCGACAATTCACCCCTCCACTTT; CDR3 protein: CASSLSPGQGADNSPLHF
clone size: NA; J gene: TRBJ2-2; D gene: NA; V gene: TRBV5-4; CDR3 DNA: TGTGCCAGCAGCCCGACTAGAGGCTGGGAGCTGTTTTTT; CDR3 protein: CASSPTRGWELFF
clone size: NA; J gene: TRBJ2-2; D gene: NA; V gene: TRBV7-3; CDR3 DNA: TGTGCCAGCAGCCTTAGGGGCCGCCCGAACACCGGGGAGCTGTTTTTT; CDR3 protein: CASSLRGRPNTGELFF
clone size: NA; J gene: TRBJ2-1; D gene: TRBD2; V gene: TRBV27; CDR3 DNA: TGTGCCAGCAGTCTCCTAGCGGATTCCTACAATGAGCAGTTCTTC; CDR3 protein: CASSLLADSYNEQFF
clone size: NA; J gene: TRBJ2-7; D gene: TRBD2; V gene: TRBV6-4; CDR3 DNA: TGTGCCAGCAGTGACTCAACGGGGGGGTTCTACTCCTACGAGCAGTACTTC; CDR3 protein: CASSDSTGGFYSYEQYF
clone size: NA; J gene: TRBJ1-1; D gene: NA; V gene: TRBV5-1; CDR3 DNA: TGCGCCAGCAGCTTGTCACGAATGAACACTGAAGCTTTCTTT; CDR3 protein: CASSLSRMNTEAFF
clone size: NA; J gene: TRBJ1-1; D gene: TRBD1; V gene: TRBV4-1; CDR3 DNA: TGCGCCAGCAGACCTTCTGACAGGGGAGGAACTGAAGCTTTCTTT; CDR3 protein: CASRPSDRGGTEAFF
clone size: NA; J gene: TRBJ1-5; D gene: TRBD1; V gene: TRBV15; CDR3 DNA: TGTGCCACCAGCAGAGTACCGGGACAGGAATCCAATCAGCCCCAGCATTTT; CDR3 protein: CATSRVPGQESNQPQHF
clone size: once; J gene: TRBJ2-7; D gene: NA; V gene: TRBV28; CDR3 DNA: TGTGCCACTGAAACTGATGCCTACGAGCAGTACTTC; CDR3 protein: CATETDAYEQYF
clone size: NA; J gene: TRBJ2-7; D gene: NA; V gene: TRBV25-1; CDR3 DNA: TGTGCCAGCAGTGGCTCCTACGAGCAGTACTTC; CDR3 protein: CASSGSYEQYF
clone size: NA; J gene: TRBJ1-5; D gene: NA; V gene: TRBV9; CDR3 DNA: TGTGCCAGCAGCGTAGAGGGAGGGCGTCAGCCCCAGCATTTT; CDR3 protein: CASSVEGGRQPQHF
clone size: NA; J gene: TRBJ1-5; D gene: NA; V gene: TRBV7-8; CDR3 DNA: TGTGCCAGCAGCCTACACACTCAGGGCCCCAATCAGCCCCAGCATTTT; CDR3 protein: CASSLHTQGPNQPQHF